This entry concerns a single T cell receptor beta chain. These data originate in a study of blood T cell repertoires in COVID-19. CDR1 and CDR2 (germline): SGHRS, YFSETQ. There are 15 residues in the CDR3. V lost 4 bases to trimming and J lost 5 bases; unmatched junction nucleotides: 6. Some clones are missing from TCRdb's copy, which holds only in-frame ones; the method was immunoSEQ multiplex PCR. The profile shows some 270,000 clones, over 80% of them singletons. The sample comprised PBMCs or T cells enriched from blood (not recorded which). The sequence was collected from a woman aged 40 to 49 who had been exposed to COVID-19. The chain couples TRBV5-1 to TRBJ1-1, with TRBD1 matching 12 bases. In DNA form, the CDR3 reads TGCGCCAGCAGCCCGGGACAGGGGGCGCTTACTGAAGCTTTCTTT. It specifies CASSPGQGALTEAFF. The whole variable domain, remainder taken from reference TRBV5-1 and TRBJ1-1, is KAGVTQTPRYLIKTRGQQVTLSCSPISGHRSVSWYQQTPGQGLQFLFEYFSETQRNKGNFPGRFSGRQFSNSRSEMNVSTLELGDSALYLCASSPGQGALTEAFFGQGTRLTVV.